Shown below are 21 T cell receptor beta chains from a single sample sequenced in a study of T cells in Graves' hyperthyroidism and ophthalmopathy. The source material, RNA transcripts, was used to amplify TCR beta CDR3 regions. The HTBI set primed first-round TCR CDR3 RT-PCR. In TCRdb, the multiplex PCR reads were re-called with MiXCR into one record per CDR3 protein. The repertoire holds over 500,000 distinct CDR3 sequences, with approximately 14% as singletons. Sequencing input: blood. The receptors originated from a woman aged 35 to 49 with Graves' hyperthyroidism.

Many counts were recorded for this clonotype. The gene calls are TRBV3-1 and TRBJ2-7; no definite D call. V was trimmed by 2 bases and J by 3 bases, leaving 2 bases between them. Germline CDR1 is LGHDT and CDR2 is YNNKEL (reference sequence). This CDR3 has 11 amino acids. The DNA for the CDR3 is TGTGCCAGCAGCCAAAACTACGAGCAGTACTTC. Protein: CASSQNYEQYF.

Many counts were recorded for this clonotype. This chain links TRBV20-1 with TRBJ2-1; 9 nucleotides line up with TRBD2. V shed 3 bases, J shed 8 bases, and the junction held 11 bases outside the gene matches. There are 15 residues in the CDR3. The germline gives CDR1 DFQATT, CDR2 SNEGSKA (reference sequence). CDR3 nucleotide sequence: TGCAGTGCTAGGATTGCTGTGGCGGGAGGGGATGAGCAGTTCTTC. This gives the protein CSARIAVAGGDEQFF.

This clonotype has a count of ten or more. The chain recombines TRBV5-1 with TRBJ2-7; 9 bases are a match to TRBD1. Per germline, CDR1 SGHRS and CDR2 YFSETQ. The CDR3 consists of 13 residues. The V gene end was trimmed by 7 bases and the J gene end by 0 bases; junction bases not matched to a gene: 2. The CDR3: CASGQGTSYEQYF. The CDR3 DNA sequence: TGCGCCAGCGGACAGGGGACCTCCTACGAGCAGTACTTC.

Comment on this clonotype: A much larger clone lies one base from this, so it may be a read error. This rearrangement joins TRBV5-1 to TRBJ2-1; 12 positions match TRBD2. V lost 0 bases, J lost 7 bases, and 8 bases stayed unmatched. Germline V gene sequence: CDR1 SGHRS, CDR2 YFSETQ. This CDR3 has 17 amino acids. CDR3 protein: CASSLGMTSGSSNEQFF. CDR3 nucleotides: TGCGCCAGCAGCTTGGGAATGACTAGCGGGAGTTCGAATGAGCAGTTCTTC. Variable domain in full (rest from reference TRBV5-1 and TRBJ2-1): KAGVTQTPRYLIKTRGQQVTLSCSPISGHRSVSWYQQTPGQGLQFLFEYFSETQRNKGNFPGRFSGRQFSNSRSEMNVSTLELGDSALYLCASSLGMTSGSSNEQFFGPGTRLTVL.

The chain carries TRBV20-1 and TRBJ2-3; D gene uncertain. The germline gives CDR1 DFQATT, CDR2 SNEGSKA (reference sequence). Trimming removed 5 bases from V and 2 bases from J, with 8 bases in between. The CDR3 runs 12 residues. CDR3: CSARVHTDTQYF. As DNA, the CDR3 is TGCAGTGCTCGGGTCCACACAGATACGCAGTATTTT.

The table lists this clonotype with many counts. J is TRBJ1-1 and V is TRBV5-1; the D is unclear. Germline CDR1 is SGHRS and CDR2 is YFSETQ. V dropped 3 bases and J dropped 0 bases, with 12 bases sitting between them. The CDR3 is 15 residues long. The CDR3 coding sequence is TGCGCCAGCAGCTCTTTCGGAGGGTTGAACACTGAAGCTTTCTTT. Its protein product is CASSSFGGLNTEAFF. Filled out from reference TRBV5-1 and TRBJ1-1, the complete variable domain reads KAGVTQTPRYLIKTRGQQVTLSCSPISGHRSVSWYQQTPGQGLQFLFEYFSETQRNKGNFPGRFSGRQFSNSRSEMNVSTLELGDSALYLCASSSFGGLNTEAFFGQGTRLTVV.

This clonotype has ten or more counts. This chain links TRBV20-1 with TRBJ2-5, with D possibly matching TRBD1 (5 bases). V was trimmed by 3 bases and J by 3 bases, leaving 8 bases between them. CDR3 size: 12 residues. In germline, CDR1 is DFQATT, CDR2 SNEGSKA (reference sequence). CDR3 sequence: CSASGREETQYF. DNA of the CDR3: TGCAGTGCTAGCGGCAGGGAAGAGACCCAGTACTTC.

In DNA form, the CDR3 reads TGTGCCAGCAGTTGGACAGTCTCTGGGGCCAACGTCCTGACTTTC. Protein sequence: CASSWTVSGANVLTF. This chain joins TRBV27 and TRBJ2-6, with D possibly being TRBD1 (6 bases). Trimming stripped 4 bases from V and 0 bases from J, with 7 bases between. The CDR3 is 15 residues long. Looked up from germline, CDR1 is MNHEY and CDR2 is SMNVEV (reference sequence).

This clonotype was detected only a few times. The chain carries TRBV12-3 or TRBV12-4 and TRBJ2-7; 8 bases are shared with TRBD1. The CDR3 runs to 14 residues. The V gene end was trimmed by 6 bases and the J gene end by 2 bases; junction bases not matched to a gene: 6. The CDR3 nucleotides are TGTGCCAGCAGGGGACAGGCCGGTCCCTACGAGCAGTACTTC. Translated, it gives CASRGQAGPYEQYF.

In its sample, this clonotype was seen many times. The gene calls are TRBV11-3 and TRBJ2-1, with a weak D call TRBD1 (6 bases). Germline-derived CDR1 and CDR2 are SGHNT and YENEEA. This CDR3 has 13 amino acids. V gave up 4 bases and J gave up 7 bases, with 11 bases separating them. The CDR3 coding sequence is TGTGCCAGCAGCTCCTCAGGGGTGAATGAGCAGTTCTTC. Translation: CASSSSGVNEQFF.

This clonotype was picked up many times. This chain links TRBV27 with TRBJ2-7, with D perhaps TRBD2 (6 bases). The V end lost 0 bases, the J end lost 4 bases, and 13 bases lay between the germline ends. The V gene's germline CDR1 is MNHEY and CDR2 SMNVEV (reference sequence). CDR3 length: 15 residues. Written as DNA, the CDR3 is TGTGCCAGCAGTTTATCGCTCTCCGCGGGGTACGAGCAGTACTTC. Translation gives CASSLSLSAGYEQYF.

The chain combines TRBV19 with TRBJ2-7; 8 bases align to TRBD1. CDR1 is LNHDA and CDR2 is SQIVND in the germline V gene (reference sequence). This CDR3 is 14 amino acids long. V was clipped by 3 bases and J by 6 bases; unmatched bases: 7. This CDR3 reads CASSIGTGRGEQYF. CDR3 DNA sequence: TGTGCCAGTAGTATTGGGACAGGACGGGGCGAGCAGTACTTC. The entire variable domain, with the rest obtained from reference TRBV19 and TRBJ2-7, is as follows: DGGITQSPKYLFRKEGQNVTLSCEQNLNHDAMYWYRQDPGQGLRLIYYSQIVNDFQKGDIAEGYSVSREKKESFPLTVTSAQKNPTAFYLCASSIGTGRGEQYFGPGTRLTVT.

This clonotype was seen repeatedly, ten times or more. The V call is TRBV3-1, the J call TRBJ1-2; no definite D call. Germline CDR1 is LGHDT and CDR2 is YNNKEL (reference sequence). Trimming removed 1 base from V and 7 bases from J, with 7 bases in between. The CDR3 consists of 12 residues. The CDR3 DNA reads TGTGCCAGCAGCCAAGTAGGGATTGGCTACACCTTC. Translation gives CASSQVGIGYTF.

The chain has TRBV19 and TRBJ1-5; D is perhaps TRBD1 (5 bases). V lost 3 bases, J lost 6 bases, and 21 bases lay in between. Germline V CDR1 and CDR2: LNHDA, SQIVND (reference sequence). The CDR3 spans 17 residues. The CDR3 bases are TGTGCCAGTAGTATTTTAAGGGACCGCCTTGGTAGTCAGCCCCAGCATTTT. Protein product: CASSILRDRLGSQPQHF. The complete variable domain, with remaining parts taken from reference TRBV19 and TRBJ1-5, reads DGGITQSPKYLFRKEGQNVTLSCEQNLNHDAMYWYRQDPGQGLRLIYYSQIVNDFQKGDIAEGYSVSREKKESFPLTVTSAQKNPTAFYLCASSILRDRLGSQPQHFGDGTRLSIL.

Of note for this clonotype: This clone may be a read error of a much larger clone one base away. The chain is built from TRBV7-3 and TRBJ1-2; TRBD1 agrees at 7 bases. The CDR3 contains 14 residues. The germline gives CDR1 SGHTA, CDR2 FQGTGA. With V trimmed by 2 bases and J by 2 bases, 2 bases remained unmatched. CDR3 sequence reads: CASSLGGQNYGYTF. The CDR3 nucleotides read TGTGCCAGCAGCTTAGGGGGACAGAACTATGGCTACACCTTC.

This clonotype was observed many times. The chain combines TRBV12-3 or TRBV12-4 with TRBJ2-7, with D possibly being TRBD2 (6 bases). This CDR3 spans 13 amino acids. V lost 6 bases to trimming and J lost 6 bases, with 15 bases between them. Written as DNA, the CDR3 is TGTGCCAGCAGCCCCTTCCGGGGGATCGAGCAGTACTTC. Translated, it gives CASSPFRGIEQYF.

There are a few counts of this clonotype. The chain combines TRBV20-1 with TRBJ2-3, with 8 nucleotides matching TRBD2. This CDR3 spans 17 amino acids. J lost 4 bases, V lost 4 bases, and 16 bases had no gene match. The germline V gene encodes CDR1 DFQATT and CDR2 SNEGSKA (reference sequence). The CDR3 DNA is TGCAGTGCTATACTACCGGGACTAGTCGCACTGTCAGATACGCAGTATTTT. Translating it yields CSAILPGLVALSDTQYF.

This clonotype was detected many times. The chain uses TRBV12-3 or TRBV12-4 and TRBJ1-2, with D unresolved. The ends were cut back, 3 bases at V and 0 bases at J, with 14 bases in the middle. This CDR3 region has 16 residues. The CDR3 region is CASSLSLTAANYGYTF. CDR3 DNA: TGTGCCAGCAGTTTGAGTTTAACAGCTGCTAACTATGGCTACACCTTC.

CDR3 in DNA: TGTGCCAGTAGGGGGAGAGAAGGACAGGGCAACACTGAAGCTTTCTTT. This sequence encodes CASRGREGQGNTEAFF. This chain links TRBV19 with TRBJ1-1, with 8 bases that match TRBD1. Losses at the gene ends were 6 bases for V and 2 bases for J; bases not matched to a gene: 11. Germline V gene sequence: CDR1 LNHDA, CDR2 SQIVND (reference sequence). The CDR3 is made up of 16 amino acids.

This clonotype was picked up one time. V and J are TRBV7-9 and TRBJ2-3, with 9 positions matching TRBD1. The junction had 3 bases not matched to a gene; V was cut back by 4 bases and J by 4 bases. Germline V gene sequence: CDR1 SEHNR, CDR2 FQNEAQ (reference sequence). This CDR3 comprises 14 residues. The CDR3 sequence is CASSSDRGADTQYF. CDR3 DNA sequence: TGTGCCAGCAGCTCGGACAGGGGCGCAGATACGCAGTATTTT.

At least ten counts were recorded for this clonotype. The genes are TRBV10-2 and TRBJ2-6; D uncertain. Germline loops: CDR1 WSHSY, CDR2 SAAADI. There are 14 residues in the CDR3. With 3 bases removed from V and 0 bases from J, the gap between germline ends came to 3 bases. The CDR3 loop reads CASSDPSGANVLTF. CDR3 nucleotide sequence: TGCGCCAGCAGTGATCCCTCTGGGGCCAACGTCCTGACTTTC.